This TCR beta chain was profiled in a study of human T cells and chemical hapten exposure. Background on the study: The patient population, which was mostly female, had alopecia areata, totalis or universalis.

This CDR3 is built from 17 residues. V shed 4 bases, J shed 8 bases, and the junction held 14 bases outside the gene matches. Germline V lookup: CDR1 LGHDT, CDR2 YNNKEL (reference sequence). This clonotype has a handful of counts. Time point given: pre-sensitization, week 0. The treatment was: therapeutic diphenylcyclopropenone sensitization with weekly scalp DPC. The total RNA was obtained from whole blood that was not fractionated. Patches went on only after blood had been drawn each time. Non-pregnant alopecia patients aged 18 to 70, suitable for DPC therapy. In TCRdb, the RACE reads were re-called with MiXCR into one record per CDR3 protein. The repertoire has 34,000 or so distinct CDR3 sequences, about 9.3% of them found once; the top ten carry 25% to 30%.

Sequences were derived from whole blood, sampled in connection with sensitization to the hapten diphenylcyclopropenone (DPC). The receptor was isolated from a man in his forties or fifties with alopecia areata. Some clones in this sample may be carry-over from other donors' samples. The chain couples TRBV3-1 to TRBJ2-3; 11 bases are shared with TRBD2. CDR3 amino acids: CASSPWQLAGEGGTQYF. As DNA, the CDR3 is TGTGCCAGCAGCCCCTGGCAACTAGCGGGAGAAGGGGGTACGCAGTATTTT.